This T cell receptor beta chain was identified during a study of Ad26.COV2.S vaccination and SARS-CoV-2 variants. Specified treatment: some 20 received Ad26.COV2.S at low or high dose, single or two shots; about five received placebo; per-sample allocation not given. Day 63 following the first vaccine or placebo injection was when the samples were taken. Only in-frame clones appear in the TCRdb table, and some are missing; sequencing was by immunoSEQ multiplex PCR. The sample carries 350,000 to 400,000 clones, about nine tenths recorded once. Trimming took 3 bases from V and 3 from J; bases not matched to a gene: 3. The CDR3 has 15 amino acids. The germline CDR1 and CDR2 sequences are MNHNS and SASEGT.

The source material was peripheral blood, sampled in a trial of Ad26.COV2.S vaccine versus placebo. J is TRBJ1-5 and V is TRBV6-1, with 9 bases matching TRBD1. This clonotype was sampled from a person between 18 and 65 years old who received the Ad26.COV2.S COVID-19 vaccine or a placebo. CDR3 loop: CASSEGQGNNQPQHF. The CDR3 nucleotides read TGTGCCAGCAGTGAGGGACAGGGCAACAATCAGCCCCAGCATTTT.